This T cell receptor beta chain was recovered during a study of blood T cell repertoires in COVID-19. Across the study: The United States, Italy and Spain were the sources of the acute and convalescent COVID-19 samples.

The CDR3 runs 15 residues. Germline V CDR1 and CDR2: LNHDA, SQIVND (reference sequence). V was cut by 7 bases and J by 2 bases, with 15 bases left in between. Method: immunoSEQ multiplex PCR; TCRdb's copy keeps in-frame clones and lacks some. The repertoire holds about 43,000 clones, roughly 87% seen once, with around 9.1% in the top ten. The chain uses TRBV19 and TRBJ1-5; D is possibly TRBD1 (6 bases). Material for sequencing was peripheral blood. The clonotype comes from a woman older than 75 with active COVID-19. As DNA, the CDR3 is TGTGCCAGTATACCGACAGGTTTGGGCAATCAGCCCCAGCATTTT. Protein: CASIPTGLGNQPQHF.